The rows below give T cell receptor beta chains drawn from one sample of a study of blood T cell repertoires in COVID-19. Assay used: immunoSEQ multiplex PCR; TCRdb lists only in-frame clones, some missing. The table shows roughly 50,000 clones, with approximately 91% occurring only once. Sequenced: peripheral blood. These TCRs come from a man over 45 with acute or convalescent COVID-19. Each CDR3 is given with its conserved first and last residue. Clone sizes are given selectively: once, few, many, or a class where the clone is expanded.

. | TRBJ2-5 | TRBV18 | CASAGKETQYF
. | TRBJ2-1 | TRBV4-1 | CASSPGQGYSYNEQFF
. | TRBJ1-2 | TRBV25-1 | CASSEPRGSGYTF
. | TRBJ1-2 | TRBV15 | CATSSRASYGNGYTF
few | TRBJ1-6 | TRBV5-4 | CASTFGDRGSPLHF
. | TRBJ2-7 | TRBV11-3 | CASSFSNSYEQYF
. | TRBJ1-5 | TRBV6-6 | CASSNQGTAPLPGHF
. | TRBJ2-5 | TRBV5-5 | CASSVNQETQYF
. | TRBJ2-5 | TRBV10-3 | CAISPSGGQETQYF
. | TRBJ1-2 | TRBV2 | CASSEGSGYGYTF
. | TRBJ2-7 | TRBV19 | CASSIGGGAGDEQYF
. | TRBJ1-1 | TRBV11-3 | CASSLDLPGDAFF
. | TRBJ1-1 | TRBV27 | CASSFHRERGEAFF
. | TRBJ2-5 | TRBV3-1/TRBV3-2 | CASSQDRRGAEETQYF
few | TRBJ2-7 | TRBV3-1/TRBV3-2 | CASSYSHGSTYEQYF
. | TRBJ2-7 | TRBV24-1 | CATRAGTPYEQYF
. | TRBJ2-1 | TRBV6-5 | CASSYEAGVGEQFF
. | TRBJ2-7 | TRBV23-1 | CASSLRGQTPYEQYF
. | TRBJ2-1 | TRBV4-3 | CASSQDSVAGVPNEQFF
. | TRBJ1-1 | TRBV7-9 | CASSPSPGQGGEAFF
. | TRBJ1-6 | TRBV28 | CASTTGGGANNSPLHF
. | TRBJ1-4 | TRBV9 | CATSRWGTANEKLFF
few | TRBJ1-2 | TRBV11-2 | CASSPSPTGNYGYTF
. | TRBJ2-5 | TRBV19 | CASSVRRGTQYF
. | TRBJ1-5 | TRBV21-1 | CASSKVTGLWLGQPQHF
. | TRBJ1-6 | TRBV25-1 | CASSDSGAGRNSPLHF